The T cell receptor (beta chain) described here comes from a study of neurological immune-mediated disorders. Study-level results: Patients with HTLV-1-associated myelopathy showed the most TCR clonal expansion. Those with multiple sclerosis showed the least, falling below healthy controls.

This clonotype was counted only a few times. Its specificity is not known. MiXCR, applied by TCRdb to the 5' RACE reads, yields one record per CDR3 protein. The table includes about 90,000 distinct CDR3 sequences, around 14% detected once. Germline V lookup: CDR1 DFQATT, CDR2 SNEGSKA (reference sequence). The CDR3 contains 11 residues. Deletions cut 6 bases from V and 5 bases from J, with 10 bases between. As for time point: longitudinal time-point 2. Sequenced material: PBMCs. The sequence derives from a female donor with HTLV-1-associated myelopathy (HAM/TSP). The V call is TRBV20-1, the J call TRBJ2-5; D call uncertain. The CDR3 DNA is TGCAGTGCGGTGCTCGTGGAGACCCAGTACTTC. Its protein product is CSAVLVETQYF.